This T cell receptor beta chain stems from a study of shared clonotypes between healthy human individuals. This table comes from immunoSEQ multiplex PCR, and its TCRdb copy is limited to in-frame clones, with some not included. The sample consists of some 2,100,000 clones, roughly 91% of them appearing once. CDR1 MNHEY and CDR2 SMNVEV come from the germline V gene (reference sequence). The CDR3 has 17 amino acids. Trimming shortened V by 3 bases and J by 0 bases, and 16 bases separated the two germline ends. The naive CD8 fraction comprised CD45RO-negative cells positively selected for CCR7 and excluded terminally differentiated effector memory CD45RA+ cells.

The sample comprised naive CD8+ T cells from PBMCs. V usage is TRBV27 and J usage is TRBJ2-3, with a possible D match to TRBD2 (6 bases). This clonotype was obtained from a man in his late teens or twenties in good health. Some clones in this sample may be carry-over from other donors' samples. The CDR3 DNA follows: TGTGCCAGCAGTTTCCAAAGCAGCGGGTACAGCACAGATACGCAGTATTTT. This encodes CASSFQSSGYSTDTQYF.